These 3 T cell receptor beta chains came from one sample sequenced in a study of shared clonotypes between healthy human individuals. Clones were read by immunoSEQ multiplex PCR, and TCRdb kept only the in-frame ones, dropping some. The sample records 550,000 to 700,000 clones, about 80% being singletons. Sequencing input: memory CD4+ T cells sorted from blood. Indicated subset: CD45RA-negative fraction. Receptors were obtained from a woman in her twenties or thirties in good health.

CDR3 in amino acids: CASSALLLAESTNEQFF. In DNA, the CDR3 is TGTGCCAGCAGTGCCCTGTTACTAGCGGAATCTACAAATGAGCAGTTCTTC. The rearrangement joins TRBV27 to TRBJ2-1, with 8 nucleotides matching TRBD2. Germline-derived CDR1 and CDR2 are MNHEY and SMNVEV (reference sequence). The CDR3 is 17 residues long. The J segment lost 7 bases and the V segment lost 5 bases, leaving 16 bases of the junction unmatched.

The chain combines TRBV19 with TRBJ2-1; D unclear. V lost 2 bases and J lost 5, with 10 bases in between. The CDR3 has 14 amino acids. Germline V gene data show CDR1 as LNHDA and CDR2 as SQIVND (reference sequence). CDR3 nucleotide sequence: TGTGCCAGTAGTATACCCGGCCAAAACAATGAGCAGTTCTTC. Its protein is CASSIPGQNNEQFF.

The J gene is TRBJ2-7, the V gene TRBV20-1; no clear D gene. Germline loops: CDR1 DFQATT, CDR2 SNEGSKA (reference sequence). The CDR3 runs 11 residues. The V end lost 5 bases, the J end lost 1 base, and 6 bases lay between the germline ends. In DNA, the CDR3 is TGCAGTGCTGGACCTTCCTACGAGCAGTACTTC. Translating it yields CSAGPSYEQYF.